Sequencing of this T cell receptor beta chain was carried out in a study of identical twins. Study conclusions and caveats: Abundant beta clonotypes from cord blood had fewer insertions, unlike memory repertoires, which showed none. It was possible that invariant MAIT and iNKT cells partly confounded the zero-insertion analyses.

Germline lookup yields CDR1 MGHRA and CDR2 YSYEKL. V gave up 3 bases and J gave up 0 bases; unmatched junction bases: 11. The CDR3 sequence is 17 residues long. TCRdb ran MiXCR on the 5' RACE reads and lists one entry per CDR3 protein. The sample lists a few hundred thousand distinct CDR3 sequences; about 10% were seen once. Everyone who gave samples was a healthy Caucasian. This clonotype was recorded a few times. Its specificity is not known. The chain recombines TRBV4-1 with TRBJ2-7, with 7 bases fitting TRBD2. The sample taken for sequencing was naive T cells sorted from blood. The receptor was derived from a woman aged 45 to 65 in good health. CDR3 sequence (DNA): TGCGCCAGCAGCCACCCTAGCGGAATATCTTTCTCCTACGAGCAGTACTTC. Protein: CASSHPSGISFSYEQYF.